The source of this TCR beta chain is a study of T cells in tumors after PD-1 blockade (dated by TCRdb to between 2018 and 2021). As for the study more broadly: Patients were excluded if they had prior checkpoint blockade, use of systemic immunosuppressants, or recent radiotherapy or other anti-cancer therapy within 4 weeks. To compare clonotypes in blood versus tumor, bulk TCR sequencing was run on under eleven peripheral blood samples drawn from four to six patients. Paired single-cell RNA and TCR sequencing was done in the study on site-matched tumors from patients with BCC or SCC, both before and after anti-PD-1 therapy. RECIST version 1.1 was used to assess clinical response. Some patients also continued taking vismodegib 150 mg daily during anti-PD-1 treatment. An average of roughly 110,000 TCR templates (range about 22,000-260,000) and 35,000 to 45,000 unique clonotypes was obtained for peripheral blood samples. Pembrolizumab 200 mg every 3 weeks or cemiplimab 350 mg every 2 weeks was administered to patients. On the study overall, not on this receptor specifically: Roughly two fifths of the TCR clonotypes from tumors also showed up in blood, and some novel exhausted tumor clones were present in pre-treatment blood, which suggests peripheral recruitment. Where the novel T cell clones came from was not identified, and possible sources could include lymphoid organs or rare unexpanded clones inside the tumor or in the tumor periphery.

V is pared back by 1 base and J by 4 bases, with 9 bases lying between the germline termini. CDR1 is given as MNHNS and CDR2 as SASEGT, both from the germline V gene. From cysteine to phenylalanine, the CDR3 is 14 amino acids long. This entry keeps only the CDR3 DNA: 42 bases, framed from base 1. For bulk TCRbeta sequencing, genomic DNA was extracted from tumor biopsies or peripheral blood, and input amounts ranged from about 600 ng to 6,500 ng. Histologically proven advanced or metastatic basal or squamous cell carcinoma was present in all patients, all of whom were poor candidates for surgical resection. Of the ten or so patients in the basal cell carcinoma cohort, 7 or 8 underwent bulk tumor TCR sequencing. Comment on this clone: Its recognized antigen is unknown. Per-base quality was not reported, and no clone a single base away is much larger than it.

The immunoSEQ platform was used for deep TCRbeta sequencing. The study's processing was this. Only productive rearrangements were exported from the immunoSEQ Analyzer for further analysis. Bulk TCRbeta clonotypes were assigned T cell phenotypes by matching to single-cell RNA+TCR-seq clones sharing the same TCRbeta sequence. Clone enrichment in tumor was calculated as tumor frequency divided by PBMC frequency from bulk TCR sequencing. TCRs were sorted with GLIPH into specificity groups, meaning clusters of distinct TCRs that share CDR3 motifs and likely recognize common antigens. TCRdb holds this immuneACCESS table with in-frame rearrangements only. Some clones are missing; in checked studies, unresolved V genes explain under half, and the rest has no known cause. The V and J calls and clone size are taken from that table; D and trimming were inferred from the DNA. The sample contains approximately 45,000 clones, under 85% of them found a single time. The top ten hold around 8.7% of the sample.

The chain is assembled from TRBV6-1 and TRBJ2-3, with the D gene too uncertain to name. The sequence derives from a human donor with advanced basal cell or squamous cell carcinoma (not recorded which). The sample here was PBMCs, taken before anti-PD-1 therapy. CDR3 sequence: CASSEDNRADTQYF. The DNA sequence is as follows: TGTGCCAGCAGTGAAGACAACCGAGCAGATACGCAGTATTTT.